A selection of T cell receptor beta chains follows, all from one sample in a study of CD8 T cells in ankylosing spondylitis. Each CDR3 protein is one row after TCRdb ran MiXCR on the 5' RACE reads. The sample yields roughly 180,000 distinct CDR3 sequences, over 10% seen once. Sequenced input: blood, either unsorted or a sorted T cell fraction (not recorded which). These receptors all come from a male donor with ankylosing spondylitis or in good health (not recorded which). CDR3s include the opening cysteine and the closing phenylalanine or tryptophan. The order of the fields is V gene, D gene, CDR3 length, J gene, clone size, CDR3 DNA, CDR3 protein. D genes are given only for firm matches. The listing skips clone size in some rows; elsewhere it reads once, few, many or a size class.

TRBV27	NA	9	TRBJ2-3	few	TGTGCCAGCGGAGATACGCAGTATTTT	CASGDTQYF
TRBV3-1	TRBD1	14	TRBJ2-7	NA	TGTGCCAGCAGCCCGGGACAGACTCTGGAGGAGCAGTACTTC	CASSPGQTLEEQYF
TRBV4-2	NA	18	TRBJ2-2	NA	TGTGCCAGCAGCCAAGATCGACTAGAGGAGTGGAACACCGGGGAGCTGTTTTTT	CASSQDRLEEWNTGELFF
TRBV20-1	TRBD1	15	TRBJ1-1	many	TGCAGTGCTAGGGCTTTCGGGACAGGGAGAACTGAAGCTTTCTTT	CSARAFGTGRTEAFF
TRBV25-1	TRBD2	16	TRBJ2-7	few	TGTGCCAGCAGTGAGGGAAGCGGGGGGTCCTCCTACGAGCAGTACTTC	CASSEGSGGSSYEQYF
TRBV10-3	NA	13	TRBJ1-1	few	TGTGCCATCAGTGACGATCTCAACCCTAGAGCTTTCTTT	CAISDDLNPRAFF
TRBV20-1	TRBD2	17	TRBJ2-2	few	TGCAGTGCTAGAGATGGGCTAGCGGTGGCGAACACCGGGGAGCTGTTTTTT	CSARDGLAVANTGELFF
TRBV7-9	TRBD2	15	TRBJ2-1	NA	TGTGCCAGCAGGCCGGGACTAGCGGCGTACAATGAGCAGTTCTTC	CASRPGLAAYNEQFF
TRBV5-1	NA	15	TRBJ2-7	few	TGCGCCAGCAGCTTTGCCAGCGGAATCGGGTACGAGCAGTACTTC	CASSFASGIGYEQYF
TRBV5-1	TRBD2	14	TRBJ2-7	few	TGCGCCAGCGCCCCGCGACTAGCGGGATCCGAGCAGTACTTC	CASAPRLAGSEQYF
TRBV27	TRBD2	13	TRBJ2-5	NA	TGTGCCAGCAGCGTTTGGGGGGGAGAGACCCAGTACTTC	CASSVWGGETQYF
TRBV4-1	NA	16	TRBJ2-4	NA	TGCGCCAGCAGCCACGAGGAGGGTTTAGCCAAAAACATTCAGTACTTC	CASSHEEGLAKNIQYF
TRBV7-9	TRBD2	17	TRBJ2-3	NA	TGTGCCAGCAGCGGGGGAGGGCTAGCGGGGGACACAGATACGCAGTATTTT	CASSGGGLAGDTDTQYF
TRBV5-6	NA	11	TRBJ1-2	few	TGTGCCAGCAGCTTGGTCGATGGCTACACCTTC	CASSLVDGYTF
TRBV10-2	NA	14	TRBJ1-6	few	TGCGCCAGCAGTGAGTCGGGGGCGAGTTCACCCCTCCACTTT	CASSESGASSPLHF
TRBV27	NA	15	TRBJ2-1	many	TGTGCCAGCAATTCGGGGTCCCCCTCCTACAATGAGCAGTTCTTC	CASNSGSPSYNEQFF
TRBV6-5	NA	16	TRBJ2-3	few	TGTGCCAGCAGTTACTCCGAAGGACAGAGCACAGATACGCAGTATTTT	CASSYSEGQSTDTQYF
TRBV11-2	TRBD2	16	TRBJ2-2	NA	TGTGCCAGCAGCTTTAGCGGGAGGGCGAACACCGGGGAGCTGTTTTTT	CASSFSGRANTGELFF
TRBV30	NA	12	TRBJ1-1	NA	TGTGCCTGGACATTTCTTAACACTGAAGCTTTCTTT	CAWTFLNTEAFF
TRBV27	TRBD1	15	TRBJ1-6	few	TGTGCCAGCAGTCCGACAGGGAACCTTTATTCACCCCTCCACTTT	CASSPTGNLYSPLHF
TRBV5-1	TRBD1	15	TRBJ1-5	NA	TGCGCCAGCAGCCCAGGGACAGGGGGAGAACAGCCCCAGCATTTT	CASSPGTGGEQPQHF
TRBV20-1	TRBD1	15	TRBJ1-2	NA	TGCAGTGCTAGAGATCTACAGGGGGAGATCTATGGCTACACCTTC	CSARDLQGEIYGYTF
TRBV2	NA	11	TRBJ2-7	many	TGTGCCAGCAGTCCAGCCTACGAGCAGTACTTC	CASSPAYEQYF
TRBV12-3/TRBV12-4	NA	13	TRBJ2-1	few	TGTGCCAGCAGTTTAGATGCCAGTAATGAGCAGTTCTTC	CASSLDASNEQFF
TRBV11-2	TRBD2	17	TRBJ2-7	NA	TGTGCCAGCAGCGATGGACTAGCGGAGCTCACAACTACCGAGCAGTACTTC	CASSDGLAELTTTEQYF
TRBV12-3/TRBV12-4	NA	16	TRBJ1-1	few	TGTGCCAGCAGTTTGCGTCTGGACTTGTCGAACACTGAAGCTTTCTTT	CASSLRLDLSNTEAFF
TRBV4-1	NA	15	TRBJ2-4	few	TGCGCCAGCAGCCGAGGGGGGGGGCCCAAAAACATTCAGTACTTC	CASSRGGGPKNIQYF
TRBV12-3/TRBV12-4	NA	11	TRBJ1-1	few	TGTGCCAGCAGTGGCGGGGGTGAAGCTTTCTTT	CASSGGGEAFF
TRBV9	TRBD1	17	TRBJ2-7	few	TGTGCCAGCAGCGTGGGGGCGGGGACAGGGAGCTCCTACGAGCAGTACTTC	CASSVGAGTGSSYEQYF
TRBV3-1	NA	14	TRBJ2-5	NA	TGTGCCAGCAGCCAAGAACAGGGTCAAGAGACCCAGTACTTC	CASSQEQGQETQYF